These 3 T cell receptor beta chains originate from one sample sequenced in a study of CD8 T cells in ankylosing spondylitis. Using its own MiXCR run on the 5' RACE reads, TCRdb lists one record per CDR3 protein. The profile shows hundreds of thousands of distinct CDR3 sequences, roughly a tenth of them singletons. Input material: blood, either unsorted or a sorted T cell fraction (not recorded which). Receptors originate from a male donor with ankylosing spondylitis or in good health (not recorded which).

The gene calls are TRBV12-3 or TRBV12-4 and TRBJ2-7, with 10 positions matching TRBD2. V lost 0 bases to trimming and J lost 6 bases; unmatched junction nucleotides: 8. The CDR3 is 16 amino acids. The CDR3 reads CASSLARAGGLGEQYF. CDR3 bases: TGTGCCAGCAGTTTAGCTAGAGCGGGGGGGCTCGGCGAGCAGTACTTC.

This clonotype was picked up many times. The CDR3 protein is CASSDFTGVNEQFF. The DNA of the CDR3 is TGTGCCAGCAGCGACTTTACAGGGGTCAATGAGCAGTTCTTC. The chain employs TRBV5-6 and TRBJ2-1, with 7 bases that match TRBD1. The J segment lost 6 bases and the V segment lost 4 bases, leaving 7 bases of the junction unmatched. This CDR3 has 14 residues. Germline V CDR1 and CDR2: SGHDT, YYEEEE.

This clonotype was seen many times. V and J are TRBV28 and TRBJ1-6; maybe TRBD1 (5 bases). V lost 6 bases to trimming and J lost 5 bases, with 14 bases between them. Germline lookup yields CDR1 MDHEN and CDR2 SYDVKM. The CDR3 extends over 15 amino acids. The CDR3: CASSGTQANNSPLHF. In nucleotides, the CDR3 is TGTGCCAGCAGCGGGACTCAGGCCAATAATTCACCCCTCCACTTT.